This T cell receptor (beta chain) was obtained from a study of regulatory T cells in long-lasting Graves disease. Construction of TCR beta libraries relied on iRepertoire HTBI primers and on Arm-PCR targeting CDR3 regions. TCRdb called the multiplex PCR reads again in MiXCR, with one record for every CDR3 protein. The sample has around 450,000 distinct CDR3 sequences; more than 13% are singletons. The CDR3 spans 14 residues. The trim removed 5 bases at V and 9 bases at J, leaving 4 bases unmatched. The germline V gene has CDR1 SGHVS and CDR2 FQNEAQ. Time point given: newly diagnosed GD, antithyroid drugs for less than 3 months. The TCR library was made from RNA extracted from PBMCs. This sample was also put to use in a study of T cells in Graves' hyperthyroidism and ophthalmopathy. That investigation notes: Exclusion of a patient resulted from uncontrolled infection, other autoimmune disease, pregnancy or lactation.

The origin of this receptor is a woman in her thirties with Graves disease. The sequenced sample was peripheral blood mononuclear cells (PBMCs), obtained at new diagnosis, from a patient treated with antithyroid drugs. The gene calls are TRBV7-8 and TRBJ2-1; TRBD2 matches 13 bases. CDR3 nucleotide sequence: TGTGCCAGCAGCCCGGGACTAGCGGGAACTGAGCAGTTCTTC. The encoded protein is CASSPGLAGTEQFF.